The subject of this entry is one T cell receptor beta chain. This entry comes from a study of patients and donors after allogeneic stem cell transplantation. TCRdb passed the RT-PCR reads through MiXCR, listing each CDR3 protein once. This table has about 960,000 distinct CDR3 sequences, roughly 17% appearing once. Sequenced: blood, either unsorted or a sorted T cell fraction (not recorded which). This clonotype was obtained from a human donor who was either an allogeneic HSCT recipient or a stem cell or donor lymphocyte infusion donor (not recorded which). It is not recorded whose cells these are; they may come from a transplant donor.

CDR3 bases: TGTGCCAGCAGCTCATCGGGCGCCGGGACAGACTCCTACGAGCAGTACTTC. Its protein is CASSSSGAGTDSYEQYF. The chain employs TRBV7-8 and TRBJ2-7; TRBD1 agrees at 7 bases. Looked up from germline, CDR1 is SGHVS and CDR2 is FQNEAQ. V lost 4 bases and J lost 0; bases outside the gene matches: 12. The CDR3 has 17 residues.